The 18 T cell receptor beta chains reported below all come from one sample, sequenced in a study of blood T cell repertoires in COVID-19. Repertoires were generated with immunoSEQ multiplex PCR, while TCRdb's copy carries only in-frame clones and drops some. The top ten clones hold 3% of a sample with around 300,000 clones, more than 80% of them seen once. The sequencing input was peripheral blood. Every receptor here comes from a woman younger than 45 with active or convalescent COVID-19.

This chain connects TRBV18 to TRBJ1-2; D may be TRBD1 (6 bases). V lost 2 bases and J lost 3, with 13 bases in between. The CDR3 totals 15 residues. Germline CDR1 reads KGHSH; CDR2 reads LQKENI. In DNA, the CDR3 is TGTGCCAGCTCACCAAAGGAACAGGGATACTATGGCTACACCTTC. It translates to CASSPKEQGYYGYTF.

This CDR3 is CASSGGRSYGYTF. CDR3 nucleotides: TGTGCCAGTAGTGGAGGACGGAGTTATGGCTACACCTTC. This sequence joins TRBV19 and TRBJ1-2; the D is unclear. The CDR3 sequence is 13 residues long. V was cut by 5 bases and J by 5 bases, with 12 bases left in between. Looked up from germline, CDR1 is LNHDA and CDR2 is SQIVND (reference sequence).

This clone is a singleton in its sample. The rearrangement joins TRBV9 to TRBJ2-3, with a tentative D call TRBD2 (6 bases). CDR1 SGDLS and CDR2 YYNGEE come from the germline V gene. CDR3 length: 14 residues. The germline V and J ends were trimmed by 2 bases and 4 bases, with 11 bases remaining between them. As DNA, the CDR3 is TGTGCCAGCAGCGTCGGCCCGGGGGCAGATACGCAGTATTTT. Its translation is CASSVGPGADTQYF.

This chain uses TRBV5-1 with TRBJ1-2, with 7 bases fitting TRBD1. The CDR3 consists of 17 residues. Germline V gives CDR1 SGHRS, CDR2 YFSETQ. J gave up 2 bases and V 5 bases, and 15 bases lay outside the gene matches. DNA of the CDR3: TGCGCCAGCAGGTGGACAGGTAGAAGCTACCAAAACTATGGCTACACCTTC. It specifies CASRWTGRSYQNYGYTF.

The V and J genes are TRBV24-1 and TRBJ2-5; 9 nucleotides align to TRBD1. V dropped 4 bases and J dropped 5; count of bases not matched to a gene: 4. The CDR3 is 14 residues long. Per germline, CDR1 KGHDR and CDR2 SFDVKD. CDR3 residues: CATSEQGARETQYF. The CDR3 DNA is TGTGCCACCAGTGAACAGGGGGCTAGGGAGACCCAGTACTTC.

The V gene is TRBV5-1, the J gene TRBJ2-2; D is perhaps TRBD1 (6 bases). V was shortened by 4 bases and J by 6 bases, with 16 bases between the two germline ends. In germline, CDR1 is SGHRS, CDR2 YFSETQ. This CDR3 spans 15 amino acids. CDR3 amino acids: CASSPTPTGAGELFF. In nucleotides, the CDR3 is TGCGCCAGCAGCCCAACCCCGACAGGCGCCGGGGAGCTGTTTTTT.

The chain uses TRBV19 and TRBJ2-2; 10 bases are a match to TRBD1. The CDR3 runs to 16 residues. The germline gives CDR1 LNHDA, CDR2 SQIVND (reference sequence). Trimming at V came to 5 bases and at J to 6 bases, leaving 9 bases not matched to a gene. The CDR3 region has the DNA TGTGCCAGTAGTCCCCGGGACAGGGGTTTCGCCGGGGAGCTGTTTTTT. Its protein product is CASSPRDRGFAGELFF.

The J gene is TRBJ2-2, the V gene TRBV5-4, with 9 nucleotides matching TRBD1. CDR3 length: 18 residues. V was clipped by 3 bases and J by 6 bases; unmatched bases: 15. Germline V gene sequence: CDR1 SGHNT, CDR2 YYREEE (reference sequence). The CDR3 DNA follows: TGTGCCAGCAGCTACGGGACAGGGAAATTTTCAGGGGCCGGGGAGCTGTTTTTT. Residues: CASSYGTGKFSGAGELFF.

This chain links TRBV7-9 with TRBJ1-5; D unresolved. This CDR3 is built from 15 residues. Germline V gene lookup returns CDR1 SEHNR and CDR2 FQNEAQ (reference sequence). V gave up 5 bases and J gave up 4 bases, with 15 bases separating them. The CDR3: CASSPGGLTNQPQHF. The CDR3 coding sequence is TGTGCCAGCAGCCCGGGCGGGTTAACAAATCAGCCCCAGCATTTT.

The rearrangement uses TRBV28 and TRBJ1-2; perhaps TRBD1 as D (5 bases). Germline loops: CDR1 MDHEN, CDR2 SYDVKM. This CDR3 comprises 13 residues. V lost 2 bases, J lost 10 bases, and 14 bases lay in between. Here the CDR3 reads CASSLGVRDYYTF. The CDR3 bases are TGTGCCAGCAGTTTAGGGGTACGGGACTACTACACCTTC.

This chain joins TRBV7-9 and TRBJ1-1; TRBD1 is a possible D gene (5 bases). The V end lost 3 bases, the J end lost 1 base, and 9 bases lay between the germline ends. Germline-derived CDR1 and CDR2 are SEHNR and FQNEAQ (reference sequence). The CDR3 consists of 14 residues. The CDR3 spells CASSFRQGNTEAFF. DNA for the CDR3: TGTGCCAGCAGCTTCCGCCAGGGGAACACTGAAGCTTTCTTT.

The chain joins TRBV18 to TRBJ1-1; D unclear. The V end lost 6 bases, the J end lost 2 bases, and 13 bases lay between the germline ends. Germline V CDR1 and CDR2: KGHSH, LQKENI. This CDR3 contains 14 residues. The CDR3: CASSQGAVNTEAFF. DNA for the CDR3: TGTGCCAGCTCTCAAGGAGCGGTCAACACTGAAGCTTTCTTT. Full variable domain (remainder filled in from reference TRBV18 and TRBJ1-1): NAGVMQNPRHLVRRRGQEARLRCSPMKGHSHVYWYRQLPEEGLKFMVYLQKENIIDESGMPKERFSAEFPKEGPSILRIQQVVRGDSAAYFCASSQGAVNTEAFFGQGTRLTVV.

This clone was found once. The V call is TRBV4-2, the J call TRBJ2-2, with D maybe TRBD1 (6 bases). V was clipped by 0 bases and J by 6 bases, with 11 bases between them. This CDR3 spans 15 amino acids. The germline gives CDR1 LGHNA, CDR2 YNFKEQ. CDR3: CASSQEGRGAGELFF. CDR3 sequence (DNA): TGTGCCAGCAGCCAAGAAGGCAGGGGCGCCGGGGAGCTGTTTTTT.

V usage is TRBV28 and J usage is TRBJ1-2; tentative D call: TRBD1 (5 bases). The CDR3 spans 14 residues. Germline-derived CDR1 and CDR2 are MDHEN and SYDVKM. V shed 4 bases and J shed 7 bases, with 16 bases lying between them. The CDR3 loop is CASSSPQAGGGYTF. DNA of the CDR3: TGTGCCAGCAGTTCCCCCCAGGCGGGGGGTGGCTACACCTTC.

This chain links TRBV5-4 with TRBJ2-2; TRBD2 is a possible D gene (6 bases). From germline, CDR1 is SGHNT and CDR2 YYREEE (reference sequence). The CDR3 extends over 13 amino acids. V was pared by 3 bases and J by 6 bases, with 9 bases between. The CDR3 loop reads CASSSEGSGELFF. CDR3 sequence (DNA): TGTGCCAGCAGCTCGGAGGGTTCCGGGGAGCTGTTTTTT.

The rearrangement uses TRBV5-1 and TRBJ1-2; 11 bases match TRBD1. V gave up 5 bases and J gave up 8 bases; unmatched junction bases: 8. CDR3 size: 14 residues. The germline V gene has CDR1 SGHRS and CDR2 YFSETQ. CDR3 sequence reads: CASRVDRGRRGYTF. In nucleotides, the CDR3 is TGCGCCAGCAGGGTGGACAGGGGGCGTAGGGGCTACACCTTC.

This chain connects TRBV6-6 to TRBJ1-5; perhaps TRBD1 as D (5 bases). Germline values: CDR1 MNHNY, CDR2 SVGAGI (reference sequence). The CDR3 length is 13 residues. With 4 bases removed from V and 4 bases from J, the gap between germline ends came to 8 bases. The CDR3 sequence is CASSSRDNQPQHF. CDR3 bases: TGTGCCAGCAGTTCCAGGGATAATCAGCCCCAGCATTTT.

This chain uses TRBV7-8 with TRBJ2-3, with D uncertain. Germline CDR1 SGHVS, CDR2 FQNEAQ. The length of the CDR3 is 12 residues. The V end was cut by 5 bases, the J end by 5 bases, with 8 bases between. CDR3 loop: CASSRPVDTQYF. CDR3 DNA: TGTGCCAGCAGCCGCCCGGTAGATACGCAGTATTTT.